Given below is one T cell receptor (beta chain) in context. This specimen belongs to a study of CD8 T cells in ankylosing spondylitis. A single record per CDR3 protein comes from TCRdb applying MiXCR to the 5' RACE reads. The repertoire holds roughly 240,000 distinct CDR3 sequences, with 30% to 35% as singletons. The CDR3 spans 17 residues. Germline V lookup: CDR1 MNHEY, CDR2 SVGAGI. The V gene end was trimmed by 2 bases and the J gene end by 2 bases; junction bases not matched to a gene: 10. The receptor was isolated from a male donor with ankylosing spondylitis or in good health (not recorded which). Specimen: blood, either unsorted or a sorted T cell fraction (not recorded which). This chain connects TRBV6-5 to TRBJ2-3, with 7 nucleotides matching TRBD2. The CDR3 nucleotides read TGTGCCAGCAGTTACCTGAAGGGCGGGGGTAACACAGATACGCAGTATTTT. Encoded protein: CASSYLKGGGNTDTQYF.